A selection of T cell receptor beta chains follows, all from one sample in a study of blood T cell repertoires in COVID-19. Profiled with immunoSEQ multiplex PCR; TCRdb holds only in-frame clones, not every one. This sample has about 100,000 clones, with 80% to 95% found just once. The source material was peripheral blood. The receptors here all came from a man younger than 35 with COVID-19, enrolled during active disease. Each CDR3 is given with its conserved first and last residue. The D gene is left open where the match is weak. Some rows mark clone size as missing; the rest say once, few, many or name a class of expanded clone.

J	V	size	D	DNA	CDR3
TRBJ1-6	TRBV7-2	.	TRBD1	TGTGCCAGCAGGGCCCCGGGACAGTATAATTCACCCCTCCACTTT	CASRAPGQYNSPLHF
TRBJ1-6	TRBV4-3	few	TRBD1	TGCGCCAGCAGCCAAGACCACAGGGGTACGGCCCTCCACTTT	CASSQDHRGTALHF
TRBJ1-3	TRBV9	.	.	TGTGCCAGCAGCGTAACAGGAAACACCATATATTTT	CASSVTGNTIYF
TRBJ1-2	TRBV5-4	.	.	TGTGCCAGCAGCTTCGAGACAGCGAACTATGGCTACACCTTC	CASSFETANYGYTF
TRBJ2-7	TRBV27	.	TRBD2	TGTGCCAGCAGTACACCCAGGATAGCGGGACCCTACGAGCAGTACTTC	CASSTPRIAGPYEQYF
TRBJ1-2	TRBV9	.	.	TGTGCCAGCACCCTAACTCCCACGGGGGGCAGGGGAGAAGGCTACACCTTC	CASTLTPTGGRGEGYTF
TRBJ2-7	TRBV15	.	.	TGTGCCACCAGCAGGGACAACTCCTACGAGCAGTACTTC	CATSRDNSYEQYF
TRBJ2-7	TRBV7-2	.	TRBD2	TGTGCCAGCAGCCGGACTAGCGGGAGCTCCTACGAGCAGTACTTC	CASSRTSGSSYEQYF
TRBJ2-1	TRBV28	.	TRBD1	TGTGCCAGCAGTCCCCCGGACAGGGGCCCCCTCAATGAGCAGTTCTTC	CASSPPDRGPLNEQFF
TRBJ1-1	TRBV12-3/TRBV12-4	.	TRBD1	TGTGCCACCCGGGACAGGGGCAACACTGAAGCTTTCTTT	CATRDRGNTEAFF
TRBJ2-7	TRBV6-2/TRBV6-3	.	TRBD2	TGTGCCAGCAGTTACTTTGGGACTAGCGGAAGATATTTCTACGAGCAGTACTTC	CASSYFGTSGRYFYEQYF
TRBJ2-7	TRBV6-5	.	.	TGTGCCAGCAGAGAGCGGTATACCCCCTACGAGCAGTACTTC	CASRERYTPYEQYF
TRBJ2-1	TRBV4-1	.	.	TGCGCCAGCAGCCCCCCGAGCGGTAATGAGCAGTTCTTC	CASSPPSGNEQFF
TRBJ1-2	TRBV6-5	.	.	TGTGCCAGCAGAATGAACAGGCCGGGGGATGGCTACACCTTC	CASRMNRPGDGYTF
TRBJ2-2	TRBV27	.	.	TGTGCCAGCAGTTTATCGAACTACCTAGCGAACACCGGGGAGCTGTTTTTT	CASSLSNYLANTGELFF
TRBJ2-3	TRBV9	.	TRBD2	TGTGCCAGCAGCCATAGCGGGACTCGCACAGATACGCAGTATTTT	CASSHSGTRTDTQYF
TRBJ2-3	TRBV9	once	TRBD2	TGTGCCAGCAGCGTAGAGTCGGGGCTAGCGGGCACAGATACGCAGTATTTT	CASSVESGLAGTDTQYF
TRBJ2-2	TRBV30	.	TRBD2	TGTGCCTGGACTAGCGGCGCGAACACCGGGGAGCTGTTTTTT	CAWTSGANTGELFF
TRBJ2-7	TRBV5-6	.	TRBD1	TGTGCCAGCAGCTTACTCCCTTTGACAGGGACAGACGAGCAGTACTTC	CASSLLPLTGTDEQYF
TRBJ1-5	TRBV6-2/TRBV6-3	.	TRBD1	TGTGCCAGCAGTTACCGGACAGGGGGAGGTCAGCCCCAGCATTTT	CASSYRTGGGQPQHF
TRBJ2-7	TRBV3-1/TRBV3-2	.	TRBD2	TGTGCCAGCAGCCCGATAGCGGGAGGGCTCTACGAGCAGTACTTC	CASSPIAGGLYEQYF
TRBJ2-5	TRBV18	.	TRBD2	TGTGCCAGCTCCGCAGCGGGAGCGGAGACCCGGTACTTC	CASSAAGAETRYF
TRBJ2-3	TRBV19	.	.	TGTGCCAGTAGTAATCAGATAATCAGCACAGATACGCAGTATTTT	CASSNQIISTDTQYF